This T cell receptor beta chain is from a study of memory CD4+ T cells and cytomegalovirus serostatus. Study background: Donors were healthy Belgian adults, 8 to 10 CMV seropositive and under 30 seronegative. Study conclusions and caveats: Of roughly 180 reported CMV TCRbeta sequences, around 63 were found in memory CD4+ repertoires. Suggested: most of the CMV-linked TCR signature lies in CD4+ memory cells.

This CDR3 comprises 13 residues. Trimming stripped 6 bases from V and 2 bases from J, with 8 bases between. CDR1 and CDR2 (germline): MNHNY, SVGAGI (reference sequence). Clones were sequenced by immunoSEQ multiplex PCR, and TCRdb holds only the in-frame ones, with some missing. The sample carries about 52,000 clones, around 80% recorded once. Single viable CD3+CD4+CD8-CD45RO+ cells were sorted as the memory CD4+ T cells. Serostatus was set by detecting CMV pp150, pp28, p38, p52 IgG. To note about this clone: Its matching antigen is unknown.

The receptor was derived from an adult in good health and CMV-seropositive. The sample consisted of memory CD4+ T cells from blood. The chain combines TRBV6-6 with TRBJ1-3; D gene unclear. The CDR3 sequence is CASSHVPGNTIYF. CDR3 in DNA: TGTGCCAGCAGCCACGTGCCTGGAAACACCATATATTTT.